The 26 T cell receptor beta chains below come from one sample, sequenced in a study of cytomegalovirus exposure and HLA in healthy donors (dated by TCRdb to about 2017). The library came from the immunoSEQ multiplex PCR assay. For the multiplex PCR, a mixture combining 60 forward primers for TCR Vbeta segments and 13 reverse primers for TCR Jbeta segments was used. Entries here come from immuneACCESS through TCRdb and include only in-frame sequences with V and J called. Some clones fail to appear in such tables; in the studies checked, an unresolved V gene covers under half of the shortfall, and the cause of the remainder is unknown. This sample holds over 85,000 clones; over 75% were observed only once. The biggest ten clones account for around 3.6% of the sample. Sequenced material: PBMCs. The origin of the receptors is a man between 35 and 55 years old in good health and CMV-seronegative.

This chain connects TRBV27 to TRBJ1-1; D may be TRBD1 (5 bases). The CDR3 has 15 amino acids. Trimming stripped 4 bases from V and 1 base from J, with 13 bases between. The germline V gene has CDR1 MNHEY and CDR2 SMNVEV (reference sequence). CDR3 nucleotide sequence: TGTGCCAGCAGTTCGACCAGGGCAGGGAACACTGAAGCTTTCTTT. This translates into CASSSTRAGNTEAFF.

The sample holds a few counts of this clone. The chain links TRBV9 to TRBJ2-2; 7 bases align to TRBD2. In germline, CDR1 is SGDLS, CDR2 YYNGEE. CDR3 length equals 15 residues. Trimming at V came to 3 bases and at J to 2 bases, leaving 4 bases not matched to a gene. The CDR3, as DNA: TGTGCCAGCAGCGCGGGACTACTAAACACCGGGGAGCTGTTTTTT. Residues: CASSAGLLNTGELFF.

V usage is TRBV9 and J usage is TRBJ2-1; 11 bases match TRBD2. CDR1 SGDLS and CDR2 YYNGEE come from the germline V gene. Trimming took 0 bases from V and 9 from J; bases not matched to a gene: 5. This CDR3 comprises 15 residues. This chain's CDR3 is CASSVDTSGRREQFF. The CDR3 DNA follows: TGTGCCAGCAGCGTAGATACTAGCGGGAGACGTGAGCAGTTCTTC.

The table lists this clone with a count of one. The chain joins TRBV4-1 to TRBJ2-7, with TRBD2 matching over 8 bases. After removal of 1 base from V and 2 bases from J, the junction contained 10 bases not matched to a gene. CDR1 MGHRA and CDR2 YSYEKL come from the germline V gene. This CDR3 has 17 amino acids. The CDR3 reads CASSQGPGAGGPYEQYF. CDR3 nucleotide sequence: TGCGCCAGCAGCCAAGGTCCCGGCGCGGGAGGTCCCTACGAGCAGTACTTC.

This clone has only one observation. The V gene is TRBV27, the J gene TRBJ1-4; 8 bases align to TRBD1. The CDR3 contains 14 residues. V lost 2 bases and J lost 7; bases outside the gene matches: 3. Per germline, CDR1 MNHEY and CDR2 SMNVEV (reference sequence). The CDR3 DNA reads as TGTGCCAGCAGTTTACAGGGGGCTGTTGAAAAACTGTTTTTT. Translation gives CASSLQGAVEKLFF.

The V call is TRBV11-2, the J call TRBJ2-3; D remains unclear. The CDR3 loop spans 12 amino acids. V lost 5 bases, J lost 4 bases, and 7 bases lay in between. CDR1 is SGHAT and CDR2 is FQNNGV in the germline V gene. Here the CDR3 DNA reads TGTGCCAGCAGCCCTGAGGCAGATACGCAGTATTTT. Protein product: CASSPEADTQYF.

This chain uses TRBV4-2 with TRBJ2-7; 8 nucleotides agree with TRBD2. The junction had 10 bases not matched to a gene; V was cut back by 2 bases and J by 4 bases. CDR1 is LGHNA, CDR2 YNFKEQ, per germline. The CDR3 extends over 16 amino acids. CDR3 sequence reads: CASSQSPGGGGYEQYF. CDR3 DNA sequence: TGTGCCAGCAGCCAATCCCCGGGGGGCGGGGGGTACGAGCAGTACTTC.

The chain employs TRBV7-9 and TRBJ2-2; 13 positions agree with TRBD2. V lost 5 bases and J lost 2; bases outside the gene matches: 11. Germline V gives CDR1 SEHNR, CDR2 FQNEAQ (reference sequence). The CDR3 is 19 amino acids. For the CDR3, the DNA is TGTGCCAGCAGCAAGGTGGGACTAGCGGGAATGAGCAACACCGGGGAGCTGTTTTTT. Translating gives CASSKVGLAGMSNTGELFF.

The chain uses TRBV7-3 and TRBJ2-5, with 11 bases that match TRBD1. The CDR3 has 15 residues. Germline V gene sequence: CDR1 SGHTA, CDR2 FQGTGA. With V trimmed by 4 bases and J by 4 bases, 5 bases remained unmatched. The CDR3 DNA sequence: TGTGCCAGCAGCTCCGGACAGGGGGCAGGAGAGACCCAGTACTTC. This gives the protein CASSSGQGAGETQYF.

This clone was counted between two and nine times. The J gene is TRBJ1-4, the V gene TRBV30, with 8 positions matching TRBD1. CDR1 and CDR2 from the germline V gene are GTSNPN and SVGIG (reference sequence). The CDR3 is 15 amino acids. V shed 2 bases and J 7 bases; nucleotides not matched to a gene: 9. CDR3 loop: CAWSPTGTGGEKLFF. Written as DNA, the CDR3 is TGTGCCTGGAGTCCGACCGGGACAGGAGGTGAAAAACTGTTTTTT.

V usage is TRBV10-3 and J usage is TRBJ2-3, with D maybe TRBD2 (6 bases). This CDR3 is built from 18 residues. V gave up 3 bases and J gave up 2 bases, with 21 bases separating them. The V gene's germline CDR1 is ENHRY and CDR2 SYGVKD. CDR3 DNA sequence: TGTGCCATCAGTGAAGGAGGGGAGACCTCGCCCACCACAGATACGCAGTATTTT. This sequence encodes CAISEGGETSPTTDTQYF.

The chain uses TRBV23-1 and TRBJ1-5; D call uncertain. TRBV23-1 is treated as an ORF (open reading frame) with a function not yet certain. V lost 1 base and J lost 5, with 18 bases in between. This CDR3 comprises 17 residues. Written as DNA, the CDR3 is TGCGCCAGCAGTCAATTCTGTCGGTCGGAGCCCTATCAGCCCCAGCATTTT. Its translation: CASSQFCRSEPYQPQHF.

The gene calls are TRBV2 and TRBJ1-1; TRBD1 matches at 7 bases. The CDR3 is made up of 13 amino acids. The V gene end was trimmed by 6 bases and the J gene end by 2 bases; junction bases not matched to a gene: 3. Germline assignment: CDR1 SNHLY and CDR2 FYNNEI. CDR3 loop: CASRYRGNTEAFF. In DNA, the CDR3 is TGTGCCAGCAGATACAGGGGAAACACTGAAGCTTTCTTT.

The chain employs TRBV5-6 and TRBJ2-2; 10 bases align to TRBD1. The CDR3 consists of 16 residues. Germline CDR1 SGHDT, CDR2 YYEEEE. J lost 4 bases, V lost 4 bases, and 7 bases had no gene match. The CDR3: CASSPPGQGFTGELFF. CDR3 coding DNA: TGTGCCAGCAGCCCCCCGGGACAGGGGTTCACCGGGGAGCTGTTTTTT.

The chain uses TRBV28 and TRBJ2-6, with 14 positions matching TRBD2. V shed 6 bases, J shed 2 bases, and the junction held 6 bases outside the gene matches. The CDR3 consists of 18 residues. The V gene's germline CDR1 is MDHEN and CDR2 SYDVKM. The CDR3 region has the DNA TGTGCCAGCAGATCACCGGGACTAGCGGGAGCTGGGGCCAACGTCCTGACTTTC. It codes for CASRSPGLAGAGANVLTF.

This clone is medium-sized by share. The chain uses TRBV4-1 and TRBJ2-6, with D unresolved. This CDR3 is 15 amino acids long. Germline values: CDR1 MGHRA, CDR2 YSYEKL. V shed 4 bases and J shed 2 bases, with 9 bases lying between them. The CDR3: CASSPISTGANVLTF. The DNA for the CDR3 is TGCGCCAGCAGCCCAATATCTACTGGGGCCAACGTCCTGACTTTC.

This chain joins TRBV10-2 and TRBJ2-1, with 9 positions matching TRBD2. The CDR3 length is 15 residues. V shed 2 bases, J shed 10 bases, and the junction held 9 bases outside the gene matches. Germline V lookup: CDR1 WSHSY, CDR2 SAAADI. CDR3 DNA: TGCGCCAGCAGTGAGACGGGACTAGCCTATGCGGAGCAGTTCTTC. Amino acids: CASSETGLAYAEQFF.

The gene calls are TRBV28 and TRBJ1-6, with D possibly TRBD1 on 5 matching bases. CDR1 and CDR2 (germline): MDHEN, SYDVKM. The V end lost 5 bases, the J end lost 5 bases, and 10 bases lay between the germline ends. This CDR3 has 14 residues. The CDR3 DNA reads TGTGCCAGCAGTAGGGGTCCTAATAATTCACCCCTCCACTTT. As protein: CASSRGPNNSPLHF.

The rearrangement links TRBV6-5 to TRBJ2-7; 9 positions agree with TRBD1. The trim removed 6 bases at V and 0 bases at J, leaving 3 bases unmatched. Germline assignment: CDR1 MNHEY and CDR2 SVGAGI. The CDR3 runs to 14 residues. CDR3 DNA: TGTGCCAGCAGGCGGACAGGGGACTCCTACGAGCAGTACTTC. It yields the protein CASRRTGDSYEQYF.

The chain couples TRBV10-2 to TRBJ2-7; the match to TRBD1 covers 8 bases. This CDR3 comprises 14 residues. Germline assignment: CDR1 WSHSY and CDR2 SAAADI. The trim removed 5 bases at V and 2 bases at J, leaving 5 bases unmatched. CDR3: CASSPTGGTYEQYF. CDR3 in DNA: TGCGCCAGCAGTCCTACAGGGGGAACCTACGAGCAGTACTTC.

The V gene is TRBV6-5, the J gene TRBJ1-1; D is ambiguous. The CDR3 is made up of 13 amino acids. With 2 bases removed from V and 5 bases from J, the gap between germline ends came to 9 bases. Germline loops: CDR1 MNHEY, CDR2 SVGAGI. Here the CDR3 DNA reads TGTGCCAGCAGTTACCCCGGGTTTACTGAAGCTTTCTTT. Translating gives CASSYPGFTEAFF.

The V and J genes are TRBV5-4 and TRBJ1-3; 10 bases map to TRBD1. This CDR3 is 14 amino acids long. Trimming cost V 4 bases and J 2 bases; bases outside gene matches: 0. CDR1 and CDR2 from the germline V gene are SGHNT and YYREEE (reference sequence). This chain's CDR3 is CASSGTGAGNTIYF. The CDR3 DNA is TGTGCCAGCAGCGGGACAGGGGCTGGAAACACCATATATTTT.

V gene TRBV7-9 combines with J gene TRBJ2-3, with 7 bases identical to TRBD1. Germline CDR1 reads SEHNR; CDR2 reads FQNEAQ (reference sequence). Trimming removed 4 bases from V and 1 base from J; junction bases left unmatched: 2. CDR3 length equals 14 residues. CDR3: CASSSGQGTDTQYF. CDR3 in DNA: TGTGCCAGCAGCTCCGGACAGGGCACAGATACGCAGTATTTT.

The genes are TRBV28 and TRBJ1-2, with 8 bases aligning to TRBD1. Germline CDR1 reads MDHEN; CDR2 reads SYDVKM. This CDR3 has 13 amino acids. With 6 bases clipped from V and 8 bases from J, the junction kept 8 bases outside the gene matches. CDR3 residues: CASRASRGLGYTF. The DNA of the CDR3 is TGTGCCAGCAGGGCGAGCAGGGGGCTAGGCTACACCTTC.

This clone occurred a few times. This chain joins TRBV4-2 and TRBJ2-3; 7 bases agree with TRBD1. With V trimmed by 1 base and J by 5 bases, 6 bases remained unmatched. The CDR3 is made up of 15 amino acids. Germline V CDR1 and CDR2: LGHNA, YNFKEQ. The CDR3 DNA reads TGTGCCAGCAGCCAAGGTCGGCAGGGGGAAGATACGCAGTATTTT. This codes for CASSQGRQGEDTQYF.

The genes are TRBV19 and TRBJ2-2; D is undetermined. Trimming pared 2 bases from V and 4 bases from J, leaving 5 bases between. The CDR3 has 13 residues. Germline CDR1 is LNHDA and CDR2 is SQIVND (reference sequence). This CDR3 reads CASSIISTGELFF. For the CDR3, the DNA is TGTGCCAGTAGTATAATCAGCACCGGGGAGCTGTTTTTT.